This entry lists 31 T cell receptor beta chains sequenced from one sample in a study of blood T cell repertoires in COVID-19. Measured with immunoSEQ multiplex PCR; TCRdb has only the in-frame clones, and not every one. The sample holds 200,000 to 250,000 clones; roughly 75% are singletons and the top ten take roughly 6%. Material: peripheral blood. All receptors come from a woman in her 70s with acute or convalescent COVID-19.

The chain has TRBV5-1 and TRBJ2-2, with a tentative D call TRBD1 (6 bases). The CDR3 loop spans 17 amino acids. The V end lost 5 bases, the J end lost 0 bases, and 17 bases lay between the germline ends. Germline V gene lookup returns CDR1 SGHRS and CDR2 YFSETQ. CDR3: CASSWGRTVTNTGELFF. CDR3 nucleotides: TGCGCCAGCAGTTGGGGAAGGACAGTTACGAACACCGGGGAGCTGTTTTTT.

CDR3 amino acids: CASSSRDRGGTEAFF. CDR3 in DNA: TGTGCCAGCAGCTCCCGGGACAGGGGGGGGACTGAAGCTTTCTTT. The rearrangement links TRBV11-2 to TRBJ1-1; 11 bases fit TRBD1. The CDR3 loop spans 15 amino acids. Looked up from germline, CDR1 is SGHAT and CDR2 is FQNNGV. The J segment lost 5 bases and the V segment lost 4 bases, leaving 6 bases of the junction unmatched.

The J gene is TRBJ2-7, the V gene TRBV2; TRBD2 agrees at 10 bases. The CDR3 contains 15 residues. The V gene's germline CDR1 is SNHLY and CDR2 FYNNEI. Trimming removed 2 bases from V and 4 bases from J; junction bases left unmatched: 5. CDR3 in DNA: TGTGCCAGCAGTGAATTGTCTAGCGGGAGTTACGAGCAGTACTTC. Translated, it gives CASSELSSGSYEQYF.

The J gene is TRBJ1-1, the V gene TRBV5-4; TRBD1 agrees at 8 bases. The length of the CDR3 is 16 residues. Germline V CDR1 and CDR2: SGHNT, YYREEE (reference sequence). With 2 bases clipped from V and 4 bases from J, the junction kept 10 bases outside the gene matches. CDR3 residues: CASSLGRGLSSTEAFF. CDR3 nucleotide sequence: TGTGCCAGCAGCTTAGGCAGGGGGCTCTCGAGCACTGAAGCTTTCTTT.

The chain combines TRBV3-1 (or the pseudogene TRBV3-2) with TRBJ1-2, with a weak D call TRBD1 (5 bases). Deletions cut 3 bases from V and 6 bases from J, with 8 bases between. The V gene's germline CDR1 is LGHDT and CDR2 YNNKEL (reference sequence). The CDR3 has 12 residues. The CDR3 DNA reads as TGTGCCAGCAGCCATCGACAGAATGGCTACACCTTC. Translated, it gives CASSHRQNGYTF.

This clone was recorded a few times. The rearrangement uses TRBV6-5 and TRBJ2-1, with D perhaps matching TRBD2 (6 bases). Germline-derived CDR1 and CDR2 are MNHEY and SVGAGI. This CDR3 is 13 amino acids long. V was clipped by 5 bases and J by 7 bases, with 12 bases between them. In nucleotides, the CDR3 is TGTGCCAGCAGTCCGTGGGGGGTGAATGAGCAGTTCTTC. Its protein is CASSPWGVNEQFF.

CDR3 protein: CASSTSGINNEQFF. DNA of the CDR3: TGTGCCAGCAGTACTAGCGGGATTAATAATGAGCAGTTCTTC. V is TRBV25-1 and J is TRBJ2-1; 10 nucleotides line up with TRBD2. This CDR3 is built from 14 residues. Unmatched junction bases numbered 5, after V lost 5 bases and J lost 7 bases. In germline, CDR1 is MGHDK, CDR2 SYGVNS.

The chain employs TRBV2 and TRBJ1-6, with a weak D call TRBD1 (5 bases). The CDR3 is 15 amino acids. V was pared by 6 bases and J by 6 bases, with 15 bases between. Per the germline V gene, CDR1 is SNHLY and CDR2 is FYNNEI. As DNA, the CDR3 is TGTGCCAGCAGACAATCTCAGGGATCTAATTCACCCCTCCACTTT. Translation gives CASRQSQGSNSPLHF. The entire variable domain, with the rest obtained from reference TRBV2 and TRBJ1-6, is as follows: EPEVTQTPSHQVTQMGQEVILRCVPISNHLYFYWYRQILGQKVEFLVSFYNNEISEKSEIFDDQFSVERPDGSNFTLKIRSTKLEDSAMYFCASRQSQGSNSPLHFGNGTRLTVT.

The V gene is TRBV14, the J gene TRBJ2-5; no clear D gene. This CDR3 region has 13 residues. Germline CDR1 is SGHDN and CDR2 is FVKESK. V dropped 4 bases and J dropped 0 bases, with 6 bases sitting between them. The CDR3 sequence: CASSPPNQETQYF. CDR3 coding DNA: TGTGCCAGCAGCCCCCCCAACCAAGAGACCCAGTACTTC.

V and J are TRBV2 and TRBJ2-3; D gene uncertain. Trimming removed 4 bases at V and 4 bases at J, with 15 bases between. Germline CDR1 is SNHLY and CDR2 is FYNNEI. The CDR3 covers 15 residues. The CDR3 nucleotides are TGTGCCAGCAGTGCTGAGCCTCGACAAGCAGATACGCAGTATTTT. As protein: CASSAEPRQADTQYF.

V is TRBV9 and J is TRBJ2-4, with 12 nucleotides matching TRBD2. The CDR3 contains 16 residues. Germline values: CDR1 SGDLS, CDR2 YYNGEE. V shed 6 bases and J 6 bases; nucleotides not matched to a gene: 10. The CDR3 coding sequence is TGTGCCAGCACCAAAGCGGCTAGCGGGGGGGGAAACATTCAGTACTTC. It encodes CASTKAASGGGNIQYF. Filled out from reference TRBV9 and TRBJ2-4, the complete variable domain reads DSGVTQTPKHLITATGQRVTLRCSPRSGDLSVYWYQQSLDQGLQFLIQYYNGEERAKGNILERFSAQQFPDLHSELNLSSLELGDSALYFCASTKAASGGGNIQYFGAGTRLSVL.

J is TRBJ2-5 and V is TRBV29-1, with TRBD1 matching over 7 bases. Germline CDR1 and CDR2: SQVTM and ANQGSEA. With V trimmed by 7 bases and J by 3 bases, 5 bases remained unmatched. CDR3 length: 12 amino acids. CDR3 bases: TGCAGCGGGAACAGGGGCGAAGAGACCCAGTACTTC. Residues: CSGNRGEETQYF.

This clone was recorded a few times. V gene TRBV6-5 combines with J gene TRBJ2-2; tentative D call: TRBD1 (7 bases). Germline assignment: CDR1 MNHEY and CDR2 SVGAGI. V was pared by 2 bases and J by 7 bases, with 14 bases between. CDR3 length: 15 amino acids. CDR3: CASSYGSGGIGELFF. CDR3 DNA: TGTGCCAGCAGTTACGGGTCAGGGGGGATCGGGGAGCTGTTTTTT.

The CDR3 sequence is CSVVSRGYNEQFF. CDR3 bases: TGCAGCGTTGTTTCAAGGGGTTACAATGAGCAGTTCTTC. The rearrangement uses TRBV29-1 and TRBJ2-1; D is possibly TRBD1 (5 bases). The germline V gene encodes CDR1 SQVTM and CDR2 ANQGSEA. CDR3 size: 13 residues. The V and J ends lost 4 bases and 4 bases respectively, with 11 bases between them.

The V gene is TRBV30, the J gene TRBJ1-6; 9 bases are a match to TRBD1. The CDR3 consists of 14 residues. Germline CDR1 reads GTSNPN; CDR2 reads SVGIG (reference sequence). Unmatched junction bases numbered 6, after V lost 5 bases and J lost 7 bases. CDR3 coding DNA: TGTGCCTGGTCCCTAGGACAGGGGAATTCACCCCTCCACTTT. Translated, it gives CAWSLGQGNSPLHF.

CDR3 nucleotides: TGTGCCAGCAGCTCACGACTAGCGGGAGAGGCAGATACGCAGTATTTT. Its translation: CASSSRLAGEADTQYF. The rearrangement joins TRBV11-2 to TRBJ2-3; TRBD2 matches at 12 bases. This CDR3 contains 16 residues. V shed 4 bases and J 4 bases; nucleotides not matched to a gene: 6. The germline V gene encodes CDR1 SGHAT and CDR2 FQNNGV.

V gene TRBV3-1 (or the pseudogene TRBV3-2) combines with J gene TRBJ1-4; 8 bases agree with TRBD1. In germline, CDR1 is LGHDT, CDR2 YNNKEL (reference sequence). CDR3 length: 15 amino acids. V shed 3 bases, J shed 6 bases, and the junction held 6 bases outside the gene matches. The DNA of the CDR3 is TGTGCCAGCAGCCATATTCAGGGGGCAGATGAAAAACTGTTTTTT. Residues: CASSHIQGADEKLFF.

J is TRBJ2-3 and V is TRBV29-1, with TRBD1 as a possible D gene (6 bases). Germline V gene sequence: CDR1 SQVTM, CDR2 ANQGSEA. V lost 4 bases, J lost 5 bases, and 10 bases lay in between. The CDR3 length is 12 residues. In nucleotides, the CDR3 is TGCAGCGTTGGGACAGCCGGAGATACGCAGTATTTT. Translation gives CSVGTAGDTQYF.

The CDR3 loop is CASSHPSGRAGRTGYNNEQFF. The CDR3, as DNA: TGTGCCAGCAGCCACCCATCAGGGAGAGCGGGGAGGACGGGGTACAACAATGAGCAGTTCTTC. This sequence joins TRBV3-1 (or the pseudogene TRBV3-2) and TRBJ2-1; 7 nucleotides align to TRBD2. V lost 3 bases, J lost 5 bases, and 25 bases stayed unmatched. Germline V CDR1 and CDR2: LGHDT, YNNKEL (reference sequence). The length of the CDR3 is 21 residues.

The table lists this clone with a few counts. This chain connects TRBV14 to TRBJ2-5; a possible D gene is TRBD2 (7 bases). Trimming removed 2 bases from V and 4 bases from J, with 11 bases in between. Germline V gives CDR1 SGHDN, CDR2 FVKESK. This CDR3 region has 14 residues. CDR3 coding DNA: TGTGCCAGCAGCCAACGGGGGGCGCGAGAGACCCAGTACTTC. This translates into CASSQRGARETQYF.

The chain is built from TRBV11-2 and TRBJ2-1; 7 nucleotides align to TRBD2. With V trimmed by 1 base and J by 4 bases, 4 bases remained unmatched. CDR1 SGHAT and CDR2 FQNNGV come from the germline V gene. This CDR3 has 15 residues. CDR3 residues: CASSLGGRSYNEQFF. The CDR3 nucleotides are TGTGCCAGCAGCTTAGGCGGGAGAAGTTACAATGAGCAGTTCTTC. Complete variable domain (other parts from reference TRBV11-2 and TRBJ2-1): EAGVAQSPRYKIIEKRQSVAFWCNPISGHATLYWYQQILGQGPKLLIQFQNNGVVDDSQLPKDRFSAERLKGVDSTLKIQPAKLEDSAVYLCASSLGGRSYNEQFFGPGTRLTVL.

This clone was seen a few times. The genes are TRBV5-1 and TRBJ2-2, with TRBD2 matching over 8 bases. CDR3 length: 14 amino acids. Per germline, CDR1 SGHRS and CDR2 YFSETQ. Trimming took 4 bases from V and 1 from J; bases not matched to a gene: 0. The DNA for the CDR3 is TGCGCCAGCAGCACTAGCGGGAACACCGGGGAGCTGTTTTTT. It encodes CASSTSGNTGELFF. Full variable domain (missing parts from reference TRBV5-1 and TRBJ2-2): KAGVTQTPRYLIKTRGQQVTLSCSPISGHRSVSWYQQTPGQGLQFLFEYFSETQRNKGNFPGRFSGRQFSNSRSEMNVSTLELGDSALYLCASSTSGNTGELFFGEGSRLTVL.

The chain is built from TRBV18 and TRBJ2-1, with 7 bases aligning to TRBD2. Per the germline V gene, CDR1 is KGHSH and CDR2 is LQKENI. This CDR3 comprises 15 residues. Losses at the gene ends were 3 bases for V and 6 bases for J; bases not matched to a gene: 8. The CDR3: CASSPGTTSSNEQFF. Here the CDR3 DNA reads TGTGCCAGCTCACCCGGGACTACAAGCTCCAATGAGCAGTTCTTC.

This clone was seen once. This chain uses TRBV30 with TRBJ1-1; D gene ambiguous. The CDR3 runs 14 residues. Germline V gene lookup returns CDR1 GTSNPN and CDR2 SVGIG (reference sequence). Trimming left V 0 bases short and J 6 bases short, with 14 bases between. The CDR3 loop reads CAWSVPGGWAEAFF. In DNA form, the CDR3 reads TGTGCCTGGAGTGTACCTGGCGGGTGGGCTGAAGCTTTCTTT.

This chain joins TRBV11-2 and TRBJ2-1; D is possibly TRBD1 (5 bases). The CDR3 is made up of 17 amino acids. V lost 2 bases to trimming and J lost 0 bases, with 14 bases between them. Germline V gene lookup returns CDR1 SGHAT and CDR2 FQNNGV. CDR3 DNA: TGTGCCAGCAGCTTATGGGGCCTATGGAGCTCCTACAATGAGCAGTTCTTC. Amino acid sequence: CASSLWGLWSSYNEQFF.

In the case of this clone: Other DNA sequences in this specimen translate into the identical CDR3. The genes are TRBV7-6 and TRBJ2-1, with 12 bases fitting TRBD2. Germline V gives CDR1 SGHVS, CDR2 FNYEAQ. The CDR3 is 17 amino acids. V lost 5 bases and J lost 0; bases outside the gene matches: 5. In nucleotides, the CDR3 is TGTGCCAGCAGCCCTGGGACTAGCGGGCCCTCCTACAATGAGCAGTTCTTC. Translated, it gives CASSPGTSGPSYNEQFF.

This chain joins TRBV30 and TRBJ1-3; TRBD1 matches 7 bases. This CDR3 contains 15 residues. J gave up 3 bases and V 3 bases, and 8 bases lay outside the gene matches. Germline lookup yields CDR1 GTSNPN and CDR2 SVGIG (reference sequence). Written as DNA, the CDR3 is TGTGCCTGGAGGCACACAGGGGCTATTGGAAACACCATATATTTT. It yields the protein CAWRHTGAIGNTIYF.

The chain carries TRBV6-5 and TRBJ1-6; tentatively, D is TRBD1 (5 bases). The CDR3 consists of 14 residues. Germline CDR1 and CDR2: MNHEY and SVGAGI. The V gene lost 2 bases and the J gene lost 8 bases, with 10 bases spanning the gap. Here the CDR3 reads CASSYRGRDSPLHF. The CDR3 coding sequence is TGTGCCAGCAGTTACAGGGGTCGCGATTCACCCCTCCACTTT.

The chain links TRBV9 to TRBJ2-2; D might be TRBD1 (5 bases). Germline CDR1 and CDR2: SGDLS and YYNGEE. The CDR3 runs 15 residues. Trimming cost V 0 bases and J 1 base, with 7 bases left between them. CDR3 sequence reads: CASSVDDRNTGELFF. The CDR3 DNA is TGTGCCAGCAGCGTAGACGACAGGAACACCGGGGAGCTGTTTTTT.

CDR3 region: CAASRDRSYEQYF. CDR3 nucleotide sequence: TGTGCCGCCAGCCGGGACAGGTCCTACGAGCAGTACTTC. The chain recombines TRBV10-3 with TRBJ2-7, with TRBD1 matching over 8 bases. V gave up 11 bases and J gave up 1 base; unmatched junction bases: 7. CDR1 ENHRY and CDR2 SYGVKD come from the germline V gene. CDR3 length: 13 amino acids.

The V and J genes are TRBV10-2 and TRBJ1-1, with D unresolved. Germline loops: CDR1 WSHSY, CDR2 SAAADI. This CDR3 has 14 amino acids. The ends were cut back, 4 bases at V and 2 bases at J, with 11 bases in the middle. The CDR3 is CASSAPGANTEAFF. Written as DNA, the CDR3 is TGCGCCAGCAGTGCCCCCGGTGCTAACACTGAAGCTTTCTTT.